These 32 T cell receptor beta chains were all obtained from the same sample, sequenced in a study of CD8 T cells in Susac syndrome. An amount of RNA that ranged from roughly 0.45 to 1 ug was reverse transcribed with random hexamers. TCRdb reprocessed the immunoSEQ multiplex PCR reads via MiXCR and lists one record per CDR3 protein. The sample lists about 430,000 distinct CDR3 sequences; more than 70% were seen once. What was sequenced was CD8+ T cells from PBMCs. All receptors derive from a human donor with multiple sclerosis.

The V gene is TRBV7-2, the J gene TRBJ2-3; 8 nucleotides match TRBD1. Germline trimming cut 5 bases from V and 3 bases from J; bases unmatched to any gene: 16. The CDR3 contains 18 residues. Germline CDR1 reads SGHTA; CDR2 reads FQGNSA. CDR3 residues: CASSLGTTGQDLTDTQYF. In nucleotides, the CDR3 is TGTGCCAGCAGCCTGGGGACGACGGGACAGGACCTTACAGATACGCAGTATTTT.

The chain recombines TRBV27 with TRBJ1-4; D remains ambiguous. Germline CDR1 MNHEY, CDR2 SMNVEV (reference sequence). The ends were cut back, 5 bases at V and 0 bases at J, with 13 bases in the middle. This CDR3 is built from 16 residues. The CDR3 reads CASSHIPTATNEKLFF. The CDR3, as DNA: TGTGCCAGCAGTCATATACCGACCGCAACTAATGAAAAACTGTTTTTT.

The rearrangement uses TRBV29-1 and TRBJ1-2; perhaps TRBD1 as D (6 bases). V was cut by 4 bases and J by 8 bases, with 14 bases left in between. The CDR3 is 12 amino acids. The V gene's germline CDR1 is SQVTM and CDR2 ANQGSEA. CDR3 loop: CSVAAGGSGYTF. The CDR3 region has the DNA TGCAGCGTTGCCGCGGGGGGCTCAGGCTACACCTTC.

The rearrangement uses TRBV11-2 and TRBJ1-5; D call uncertain. Per germline, CDR1 SGHAT and CDR2 FQNNGV. This CDR3 region has 14 residues. With 5 bases removed from V and 4 bases from J, the gap between germline ends came to 12 bases. The CDR3 loop reads CASSTQSLNQPQHF. The CDR3 DNA reads as TGTGCCAGCAGCACCCAGTCTCTAAATCAGCCCCAGCATTTT.

The rearrangement joins TRBV7-6 to TRBJ2-3; D uncertain. Germline V gene lookup returns CDR1 SGHVS and CDR2 FNYEAQ. CDR3 size: 13 residues. V gave up 4 bases and J gave up 2 bases, with 7 bases separating them. This CDR3 reads CASSSVFTDTQYF. The CDR3 coding sequence is TGTGCCAGCAGCTCGGTATTCACAGATACGCAGTATTTT. The variable domain in full, with the rest retrieved from reference TRBV7-6 and TRBJ2-3, is GAGVSQSPRYKVTKRGQDVALRCDPISGHVSLYWYRQALGQGPEFLTYFNYEAQQDKSGLPNDRFSAERPEGSISTLTIQRTEQRDSAMYRCASSSVFTDTQYFGPGTRLTVL.

The chain carries TRBV27 and TRBJ2-7; TRBD1 agrees at 7 bases. CDR1 is MNHEY and CDR2 is SMNVEV in the germline V gene (reference sequence). This CDR3 has 17 residues. With 2 bases clipped from V and 3 bases from J, the junction kept 13 bases outside the gene matches. CDR3 loop: CASSLSSGGPLRYEQYF. CDR3 nucleotides: TGTGCCAGCAGTTTAAGTTCAGGGGGTCCACTCCGCTACGAGCAGTACTTC.

The rearrangement links TRBV28 to TRBJ1-1; no definite D call. V dropped 5 bases and J dropped 2 bases, with 9 bases sitting between them. The germline gives CDR1 MDHEN, CDR2 SYDVKM. There are 13 residues in the CDR3. The CDR3 protein is CASSIFSNTEAFF. The CDR3 nucleotides are TGTGCCAGCAGTATTTTTTCTAACACTGAAGCTTTCTTT.

V usage is TRBV4-1 and J usage is TRBJ2-4, with D possibly matching TRBD2 (5 bases). V lost 0 bases, J lost 12 bases, and 12 bases lay in between. CDR3 length: 13 amino acids. Germline V gene lookup returns CDR1 MGHRA and CDR2 YSYEKL. In nucleotides, the CDR3 is TGCGCCAGCAGCCAAGATAGAGGGTATAATCAGTACTTC. Residues: CASSQDRGYNQYF.

The CDR3 reads CASTPAGGRAGEQYF. For the CDR3, the DNA is TGTGCCAGCACCCCCGCGGGCGGGAGGGCCGGCGAGCAGTACTTC. This chain links TRBV28 with TRBJ2-7; 9 bases map to TRBD2. Germline CDR1 and CDR2: MDHEN and SYDVKM. The CDR3 spans 15 residues. V dropped 7 bases and J dropped 6; count of bases not matched to a gene: 13.

This sequence joins TRBV6-1 and TRBJ2-7; either TRBD1 or TRBD2 may fit D (5 bases each). The CDR3 is 12 residues long. The V gene lost 11 bases and the J gene lost 2 bases, with 13 bases spanning the gap. Per germline, CDR1 MNHNS and CDR2 SASEGT. The CDR3 spells CAAEGTPYEQYF. The CDR3 bases are TGTGCCGCCGAAGGGACCCCCTACGAGCAGTACTTC.

The rearrangement links TRBV28 to TRBJ2-2, with TRBD2 as a possible D gene (5 bases). CDR1 is MDHEN, CDR2 SYDVKM, per germline. The CDR3 totals 16 residues. V was shortened by 2 bases and J by 1 base, with 11 bases between the two germline ends. The CDR3 region has the DNA TGTGCCAGCAGTTTAAAGGACTGGGAGAACACCGGGGAGCTGTTTTTT. Its translation: CASSLKDWENTGELFF.

This chain links TRBV27 with TRBJ1-1; unclear D gene. Trimming cost V 3 bases and J 4 bases, with 9 bases left between them. Germline-derived CDR1 and CDR2 are MNHEY and SMNVEV (reference sequence). The CDR3 length is 13 residues. This CDR3 reads CASSLTEGTEAFF. The CDR3 nucleotides are TGTGCCAGCAGTTTGACCGAGGGCACTGAAGCTTTCTTT.

About this clonotype itself: The conserved closing phenylalanine or tryptophan is absent in this CDR3, likely reflecting a read error. The chain uses TRBV11-3 and TRBJ2-7, with no clear D. Germline CDR1 reads SGHNT; CDR2 reads YENEEA. Trimming took 4 bases from V and 2 from J, leaving 12 bases between them. The CDR3 is made up of 14 amino acids. The CDR3 protein is CASSSLEAPYEQYL. The CDR3 nucleotides read TGTGCCAGCAGCTCCCTCGAGGCCCCCTACGAGCAGTACCTC.

The chain links TRBV5-1 to TRBJ2-3; no firm D call. The CDR3 has 17 residues. Trimming removed 0 bases at V and 0 bases at J, with 14 bases between. Germline V gene data show CDR1 as SGHRS and CDR2 as YFSETQ. As DNA, the CDR3 is TGCGCCAGCAGCTTGGAGTGGTTACGCGGTAGCACAGATACGCAGTATTTT. Translating it yields CASSLEWLRGSTDTQYF.

The CDR3 DNA reads as TGTGCCAGTAACATTGGGCTAGCGGGGAATGAGCAGTTCTTC. Translating gives CASNIGLAGNEQFF. This rearrangement joins TRBV19 to TRBJ2-1; 9 bases agree with TRBD2. V trimming: 7 bases; J trimming: 7 bases; junction bases outside the gene matches: 8. The germline V gene encodes CDR1 LNHDA and CDR2 SQIVND (reference sequence). The CDR3 loop spans 14 amino acids. The full variable domain, rest sourced from reference TRBV19 and TRBJ2-1, is DGGITQSPKYLFRKEGQNVTLSCEQNLNHDAMYWYRQDPGQGLRLIYYSQIVNDFQKGDIAEGYSVSREKKESFPLTVTSAQKNPTAFYLCASNIGLAGNEQFFGPGTRLTVL.

The rearrangement joins TRBV11-2 to TRBJ1-2; TRBD1 agrees at 9 bases. The J segment lost 0 bases and the V segment lost 5 bases, leaving 7 bases of the junction unmatched. The CDR3 is made up of 16 amino acids. The germline V gene encodes CDR1 SGHAT and CDR2 FQNNGV. As DNA, the CDR3 is TGTGCCAGCAGCGATCCGGGACAGGGAGCTAACTATGGCTACACCTTC. Encoded protein: CASSDPGQGANYGYTF.

The chain employs TRBV27 and TRBJ1-1, with D uncertain. Germline lookup yields CDR1 MNHEY and CDR2 SMNVEV (reference sequence). The CDR3 loop spans 16 amino acids. Trimming took off 5 bases at V and 1 base at J, with 17 bases between the two ends. The DNA for the CDR3 is TGTGCCAGCAGTAGGGCGCCAGGTCCAACGAACACTGAAGCTTTCTTT. It encodes CASSRAPGPTNTEAFF.

This chain uses TRBV4-1 with TRBJ1-1; D might be TRBD1 (5 bases). The CDR3 is made up of 17 amino acids. V was cut by 6 bases and J by 0 bases, with 20 bases left in between. CDR1 and CDR2 from the germline V gene are MGHRA and YSYEKL. CDR3 region: CASSQNPPGNLNTEAFF. CDR3 sequence (DNA): TGCGCCAGCAGTCAGAACCCGCCAGGGAACTTGAACACTGAAGCTTTCTTT.

The chain recombines TRBV7-8 with TRBJ2-1; D call uncertain. Germline CDR1 reads SGHVS; CDR2 reads FQNEAQ. Trimming pared 2 bases from V and 5 bases from J, leaving 7 bases between. This CDR3 is 13 amino acids long. Here the CDR3 DNA reads TGTGCCAGCAGCTTACCCGAAGACAATGAGCAGTTCTTC. The encoded protein is CASSLPEDNEQFF.

This chain links TRBV27 with TRBJ1-1, with TRBD1 matching 7 bases. CDR3 size: 16 residues. Trimming at V came to 5 bases and at J to 6 bases, leaving 15 bases not matched to a gene. In germline, CDR1 is MNHEY, CDR2 SMNVEV (reference sequence). Here the CDR3 reads CASSDPTGIGKAEAFF. In nucleotides, the CDR3 is TGTGCCAGCAGTGACCCGACAGGGATCGGGAAAGCTGAAGCTTTCTTT.

The chain employs TRBV28 and TRBJ2-1; 7 bases fit TRBD2. J was trimmed by 1 base and V by 6 bases; bases with no gene match: 6. This CDR3 has 15 amino acids. Germline values: CDR1 MDHEN, CDR2 SYDVKM. The CDR3 loop is CASSKTSFSYNEQFF. The CDR3, as DNA: TGTGCCAGCAGCAAGACTAGCTTTTCCTACAATGAGCAGTTCTTC.

The V gene is TRBV6-5, the J gene TRBJ1-2; D is undetermined. Germline V gene data show CDR1 as MNHEY and CDR2 as SVGAGI. Trimming cost V 6 bases and J 7 bases, with 18 bases left between them. The CDR3 covers 14 residues. This chain's CDR3 is CASRLTRESPGYTF. The CDR3 DNA follows: TGTGCCAGCAGGTTAACTCGGGAGTCTCCTGGCTACACCTTC.

The chain couples TRBV5-1 to TRBJ1-5, with a weak D call TRBD1 (5 bases). Trimming removed 0 bases from V and 3 bases from J, with 10 bases in between. Germline CDR1 SGHRS, CDR2 YFSETQ. The CDR3 has 15 residues. CDR3 residues: CASSLEGNPNQPQHF. CDR3 DNA sequence: TGCGCCAGCAGCTTGGAGGGGAACCCCAATCAGCCCCAGCATTTT. The variable domain in full, completed from reference TRBV5-1 and TRBJ1-5, reads KAGVTQTPRYLIKTRGQQVTLSCSPISGHRSVSWYQQTPGQGLQFLFEYFSETQRNKGNFPGRFSGRQFSNSRSEMNVSTLELGDSALYLCASSLEGNPNQPQHFGDGTRLSIL.

J is TRBJ1-2 and V is TRBV4-1; D perhaps matches TRBD1 (5 bases). This CDR3 has 14 amino acids. Looked up from germline, CDR1 is MGHRA and CDR2 is YSYEKL. V was trimmed by 1 base and J by 6 bases, leaving 12 bases between them. CDR3 nucleotides: TGCGCCAGCAGCCAAGTCCAGGGTCTGGATGGCTACACCTTC. Translated: CASSQVQGLDGYTF.

This sequence joins TRBV7-9 and TRBJ1-4, with D unresolved. Germline CDR1 is SEHNR and CDR2 is FQNEAQ (reference sequence). The CDR3 runs 14 residues. V shed 3 bases and J shed 4 bases, with 9 bases lying between them. Written as DNA, the CDR3 is TGTGCCAGCAGCTTCAGCTTCTATAATGAAAAACTGTTTTTT. Amino acid sequence: CASSFSFYNEKLFF.

The chain carries TRBV27 and TRBJ2-3; no clear D. V lost 4 bases and J 0 bases, leaving 11 bases between the germline ends. The CDR3 has 15 amino acids. Germline values: CDR1 MNHEY, CDR2 SMNVEV (reference sequence). CDR3 protein: CASSSLGFSTDTQYF. DNA for the CDR3: TGTGCCAGCAGTTCGCTGGGATTTAGCACAGATACGCAGTATTTT.

V is TRBV20-1 and J is TRBJ2-1, with D maybe TRBD2 (5 bases). The V end lost 5 bases, the J end lost 4 bases, and 15 bases lay between the germline ends. The CDR3 is made up of 14 amino acids. CDR1 and CDR2 from the germline V gene are DFQATT and SNEGSKA (reference sequence). The chain's CDR3 is CSAERVQAYNEQFF. CDR3 bases: TGCAGTGCTGAGAGGGTTCAAGCGTACAATGAGCAGTTCTTC.

The V and J genes are TRBV5-6 and TRBJ1-2, with D perhaps TRBD1 (6 bases). The ends were cut back, 0 bases at V and 4 bases at J, with 13 bases in the middle. In germline, CDR1 is SGHDT, CDR2 YYEEEE. The CDR3 totals 15 residues. The CDR3 reads CASSLEGESGYGYTF. The CDR3 nucleotides are TGTGCCAGCAGCTTGGAGGGGGAAAGCGGCTATGGCTACACCTTC. The full variable domain, in which reference TRBV5-6 and TRBJ1-2 provide the parts outside the CDR3, is DAGVTQSPTHLIKTRGQQVTLRCSPKSGHDTVSWYQQALGQGPQFIFQYYEEEERQRGNFPDRFSGHQFPNYSSELNVNALLLGDSALYLCASSLEGESGYGYTFGSGTRLTVV.

The V gene is TRBV6-5, the J gene TRBJ1-1; D gene uncertain. Germline lookup yields CDR1 MNHEY and CDR2 SVGAGI. This CDR3 has 17 residues. The V gene lost 2 bases and the J gene lost 0 bases, with 16 bases spanning the gap. As DNA, the CDR3 is TGTGCCAGCAGTTACCTTAGGGCAGGAGAATTGAACACTGAAGCTTTCTTT. Amino acids: CASSYLRAGELNTEAFF.

The chain has TRBV9 and TRBJ2-3; possibly TRBD1 for D (6 bases). This CDR3 contains 17 residues. The ends were cut back, 0 bases at V and 6 bases at J, with 20 bases in the middle. The germline V gene has CDR1 SGDLS and CDR2 YYNGEE. The CDR3 bases are TGTGCCAGCAGCGTAGCTGTGGCAGGGGCTGATCTGGATACGCAGTATTTT. Translating it yields CASSVAVAGADLDTQYF.

This chain connects TRBV29-1 to TRBJ1-2, with D uncertain. The CDR3 has 13 residues. The germline CDR1 and CDR2 sequences are SQVTM and ANQGSEA. The germline V and J ends were trimmed by 4 bases and 2 bases, with 11 bases remaining between them. CDR3 in amino acids: CSVVGGNNYGYTF. CDR3 coding DNA: TGCAGCGTTGTAGGAGGAAACAACTATGGCTACACCTTC.

The gene calls are TRBV10-3 and TRBJ2-7, with D possibly matching TRBD2 (6 bases). CDR1 is ENHRY, CDR2 SYGVKD, per germline. The CDR3 has 15 residues. The V gene lost 6 bases and the J gene lost 2 bases, with 17 bases spanning the gap. The CDR3 is CAIRGTSPSAYEQYF. The CDR3 DNA reads as TGTGCCATCAGGGGGACTTCCCCCTCGGCCTACGAGCAGTACTTC.